The 10 T cell receptor beta chains presented below share a single source sample, sequenced in a study of blood T cell repertoires in COVID-19 (dated by TCRdb to 2018 to 2021). Receptor libraries were prepared by the immunoSEQ multiplex PCR assay. Here the immuneACCESS table is served through TCRdb, limited to in-frame sequences with V and J called. Missing clones are a known gap in these copies; in checked studies unresolved V genes cover under half, and the rest lacks a known reason. This sample is represented by under 250,000 clones; approximately 80% of them were singletons. The top ten hold about 1.7% of the sample. Sequences were obtained from PBMCs or T cells enriched from blood (not recorded which). These receptors originate from a man between 60 and 70 years old who had recovered from COVID-19.

The rearrangement uses TRBV30 and TRBJ1-1; TRBD1 aligns across 11 bases. The junction had 6 bases not matched to a gene; V was cut back by 3 bases and J by 3 bases. CDR3 length: 15 residues. CDR1 is GTSNPN and CDR2 is SVGIG in the germline V gene (reference sequence). The CDR3 here is CAWRGQGGGYTEAFF. CDR3 DNA: TGTGCCTGGAGGGGACAGGGGGGCGGATACACTGAAGCTTTCTTT. Drawing the rest from reference TRBV30 and TRBJ1-1, the complete variable domain is SQTIHQWPATLVQPVGSPLSLECTVEGTSNPNLYWYRQAAGRGLQLLFYSVGIGQISSEVPQNLSASRPQDRQFILSSKKLLLSDSGFYLCAWRGQGGGYTEAFFGQGTRLTVV.

The chain uses TRBV5-1 and TRBJ2-7, with D hard to call. Per the germline V gene, CDR1 is SGHRS and CDR2 is YFSETQ. The CDR3 spans 10 residues. V gave up 9 bases and J gave up 6 bases, with 10 bases separating them. CDR3 protein: CATLPVEQYF. The CDR3 bases are TGCGCCACCCTCCCCGTCGAGCAGTACTTC. Full variable domain (rest looked up from reference TRBV5-1 and TRBJ2-7): KAGVTQTPRYLIKTRGQQVTLSCSPISGHRSVSWYQQTPGQGLQFLFEYFSETQRNKGNFPGRFSGRQFSNSRSEMNVSTLELGDSALYLCATLPVEQYFGPGTRLTVT.

This clone was seen only once. V usage is TRBV25-1 and J usage is TRBJ1-6, with D possibly being TRBD1 (5 bases). Germline lookup yields CDR1 MGHDK and CDR2 SYGVNS. CDR3 size: 17 residues. The V and J ends lost 2 bases and 4 bases respectively, with 15 bases between them. The CDR3 nucleotides read TGTGCCAGCAGTGAAACCTGGCAGGGCCCATATAATTCACCCCTCCACTTT. It specifies CASSETWQGPYNSPLHF.

CDR3 amino acids: CASSQDRGGGRPGELFF. In DNA, the CDR3 is TGTGCCAGCAGCCAAGATCGCGGCGGGGGCCGACCCGGGGAGCTGTTTTTT. The chain uses TRBV14 and TRBJ2-2; tentative D call: TRBD2 (7 bases). Trimming removed 0 bases at V and 6 bases at J, with 17 bases between. Germline lookup yields CDR1 SGHDN and CDR2 FVKESK. The CDR3 has 17 amino acids. Based on the CDR3 plus reference TRBV14 and TRBJ2-2, the full variable domain is EAGVTQFPSHSVIEKGQTVTLRCDPISGHDNLYWYRRVMGKEIKFLLHFVKESKQDESGMPNNRFLAERTGGTYSTLKVQPAELEDSGVYFCASSQDRGGGRPGELFFGEGSRLTVL.

The rearrangement uses TRBV5-1 and TRBJ2-3, with 10 nucleotides matching TRBD2. The V gene's germline CDR1 is SGHRS and CDR2 YFSETQ. The CDR3 is made up of 18 amino acids. J was trimmed by 2 bases and V by 4 bases; bases with no gene match: 13. DNA for the CDR3: TGCGCCAGCAGCGCAGGTTGGCTAGCGGGGGCCTTCACAGATACGCAGTATTTT. Translation gives CASSAGWLAGAFTDTQYF.

The chain joins TRBV21-1 to TRBJ1-1. TRBV21-1 is assigned pseudogene status. The CDR3 is 17 residues long. CDR3 region: CASSKGPGGVLNTEAFF. The CDR3 nucleotides are TGTGCCAGCAGCAAAGGGCCGGGAGGGGTCTTGAACACTGAAGCTTTCTTT.

For this clone: The same CDR3 arises from other DNA sequences in this sample as well. The V gene is TRBV19, the J gene TRBJ1-1; D may be TRBD1 (5 bases). With 1 base removed from V and 1 base from J, the gap between germline ends came to 7 bases. Per the germline V gene, CDR1 is LNHDA and CDR2 is SQIVND (reference sequence). The CDR3 contains 14 residues. CDR3: CASSIGQGNTEAFF. The CDR3, as DNA: TGTGCCAGTAGTATAGGGCAGGGGAACACTGAAGCTTTCTTT.

The V call is TRBV11-3, the J call TRBJ2-3; 7 nucleotides align to TRBD1. CDR3 length: 16 amino acids. CDR1 is SGHNT and CDR2 is YENEEA in the germline V gene. Germline trimming cut 4 bases from V and 6 bases from J; bases unmatched to any gene: 13. CDR3 in DNA: TGTGCCAGCAGCTATAACTCCGGACAGGACTCGGATACGCAGTATTTT. It yields the protein CASSYNSGQDSDTQYF.

V gene TRBV5-1 combines with J gene TRBJ2-1; TRBD2 matches 10 bases. J lost 5 bases, V lost 0 bases, and 2 bases had no gene match. This CDR3 is built from 15 residues. Germline V gene lookup returns CDR1 SGHRS and CDR2 YFSETQ. The CDR3 nucleotides are TGCGCCAGCAGCTTGGGGACTAGCGGAAACAATGAGCAGTTCTTC. Protein: CASSLGTSGNNEQFF.

The chain couples TRBV12-3 or TRBV12-4 to TRBJ1-4; TRBD1 matches 8 bases. The V gene end was trimmed by 2 bases and the J gene end by 8 bases; junction bases not matched to a gene: 1. The CDR3 sequence is 13 residues long. In nucleotides, the CDR3 is TGTGCCAGCAGTTTAAGGACAGGGGAAAAACTGTTTTTT. Translating it yields CASSLRTGEKLFF.